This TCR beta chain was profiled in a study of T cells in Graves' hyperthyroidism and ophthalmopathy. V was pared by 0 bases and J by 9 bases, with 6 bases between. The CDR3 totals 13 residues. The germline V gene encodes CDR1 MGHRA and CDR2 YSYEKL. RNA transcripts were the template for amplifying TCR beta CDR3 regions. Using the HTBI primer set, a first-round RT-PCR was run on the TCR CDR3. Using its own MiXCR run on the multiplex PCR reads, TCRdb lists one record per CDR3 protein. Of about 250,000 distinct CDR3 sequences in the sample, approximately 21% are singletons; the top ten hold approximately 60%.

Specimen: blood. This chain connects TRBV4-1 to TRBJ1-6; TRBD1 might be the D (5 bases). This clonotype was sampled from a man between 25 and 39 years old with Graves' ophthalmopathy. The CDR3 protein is CASSQEGVSPLHF. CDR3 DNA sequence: TGCGCCAGCAGCCAAGAGGGGGTTTCACCCCTCCACTTT.